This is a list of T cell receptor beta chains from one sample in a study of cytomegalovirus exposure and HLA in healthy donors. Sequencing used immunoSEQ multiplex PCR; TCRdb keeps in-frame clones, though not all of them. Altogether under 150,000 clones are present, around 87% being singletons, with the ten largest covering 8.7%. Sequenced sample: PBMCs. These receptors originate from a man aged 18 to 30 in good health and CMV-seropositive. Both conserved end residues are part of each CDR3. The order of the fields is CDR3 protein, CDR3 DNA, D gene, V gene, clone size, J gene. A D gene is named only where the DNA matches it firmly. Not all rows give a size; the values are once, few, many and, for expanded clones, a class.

CDR3: CASSFAGGSGEKLFF
DNA: TGCGCCAGCAGCTTCGCAGGGGGATCGGGTGAAAAACTGTTTTTT
D: TRBD1
V: TRBV5-1
size: -
J: TRBJ1-4

CDR3: CASQPWGDTEAFF
DNA: TGTGCCAGCCAGCCATGGGGGGACACTGAAGCTTTCTTT
D: -
V: TRBV14
size: -
J: TRBJ1-1

CDR3: CASSLDAGFTYEQYF
DNA: TGTGCCAGCAGCTTAGATGCGGGATTTACCTACGAGCAGTACTTC
D: -
V: TRBV7-6
size: few
J: TRBJ2-7

CDR3: CASRRTLQMAGANVLTF
DNA: TGTGCCAGCAGACGAACCCTCCAGATGGCTGGGGCCAACGTCCTGACTTTC
D: -
V: TRBV27
size: -
J: TRBJ2-6

CDR3: CASSAPGQGNTEAFF
DNA: TGTGCCAGCAGTGCCCCGGGACAGGGGAACACTGAAGCTTTCTTT
D: TRBD1
V: TRBV25-1
size: -
J: TRBJ1-1

CDR3: CASSIATGSGANVLTF
DNA: TGTGCCAGCAGCATCGCGACAGGTTCCGGGGCCAACGTCCTGACTTTC
D: -
V: TRBV5-4
size: -
J: TRBJ2-6

CDR3: CASSVIQGVETQYF
DNA: TGTGCCAGCAGTGTGATTCAGGGCGTGGAGACCCAGTACTTC
D: -
V: TRBV2
size: -
J: TRBJ2-5

CDR3: CATKLAGGADTQYF
DNA: TGTGCCACCAAACTAGCGGGGGGTGCAGATACGCAGTATTTT
D: TRBD2
V: TRBV7-2
size: -
J: TRBJ2-3

CDR3: CASSPPKSSYNSPLHF
DNA: TGTGCCAGCTCACCACCAAAGAGCTCCTATAATTCACCCCTCCACTTT
D: -
V: TRBV18
size: -
J: TRBJ1-6

CDR3: CASSDDINTIYF
DNA: TGTGCCAGCAGTGACGACATTAACACCATATATTTT
D: -
V: TRBV2
size: -
J: TRBJ1-3

CDR3: CASSPLGTGFHEQFF
DNA: TGTGCCAGCAGCCCCCTGGGGACAGGGTTTCATGAGCAGTTCTTC
D: TRBD1
V: TRBV6-7
size: once
J: TRBJ2-1

CDR3: CASGDRYEQYF
DNA: TGTGCCAGCGGGGACAGGTACGAGCAGTACTTC
D: TRBD1
V: TRBV2
size: once
J: TRBJ2-7

CDR3: CASSWGQGDTEAFF
DNA: TGTGCCAGCAGCTGGGGACAGGGGGACACTGAAGCTTTCTTT
D: TRBD1
V: TRBV7-9
size: -
J: TRBJ1-1

CDR3: CASSVAGRGGSNEQFF
DNA: TGTGCCAGCAGCGTAGCTGGGCGGGGGGGCTCAAATGAGCAGTTCTTC
D: TRBD2
V: TRBV9
size: -
J: TRBJ2-1

CDR3: CASSNGQGARYGYTF
DNA: TGTGCCAGCAGCAACGGACAGGGGGCAAGGTATGGCTACACCTTC
D: TRBD1
V: TRBV9
size: -
J: TRBJ1-2

CDR3: CSVDPNSYGYTF
DNA: TGCAGCGTCGATCCGAATAGCTATGGCTACACCTTC
D: -
V: TRBV29-1
size: once
J: TRBJ1-2

CDR3: CASSRTVYEQYF
DNA: TGTGCCAGCAGTCGGACAGTTTACGAGCAGTACTTC
D: -
V: TRBV14
size: -
J: TRBJ2-7

CDR3: CASSQGQNYGYTF
DNA: TGTGCCAGCAGCCAGGGACAGAACTATGGCTACACCTTC
D: TRBD1
V: TRBV14
size: few
J: TRBJ1-2

CDR3: CASSQDFSASGRNSQYF
DNA: TGTGCCAGCAGCCAAGATTTTTCGGCTAGCGGGAGGAATTCGCAGTATTTT
D: TRBD2
V: TRBV4-2
size: once
J: TRBJ2-3

CDR3: CASSLAWGSNQPQHF
DNA: TGTGCCAGCAGCTTAGCCTGGGGCTCAAATCAGCCCCAGCATTTT
D: -
V: TRBV7-6
size: -
J: TRBJ1-5

CDR3: CASRDTLDAEAFF
DNA: TGCGCCAGCCGGGACACGCTGGACGCTGAAGCTTTCTTT
D: -
V: TRBV10-1
size: -
J: TRBJ1-1

CDR3: CSVETRGLAGVGWRTGELFF
DNA: TGCAGCGTTGAGACAAGAGGGCTAGCGGGAGTCGGTTGGCGCACCGGGGAGCTGTTTTTT
D: TRBD2
V: TRBV29-1
size: -
J: TRBJ2-2

CDR3: CASSLLGQGYTGELFF
DNA: TGCGCCAGCAGCTTGCTGGGACAGGGGTACACCGGGGAGCTGTTTTTT
D: TRBD1
V: TRBV5-1
size: -
J: TRBJ2-2

CDR3: CASSLEGTNQPQHF
DNA: TGTGCCAGCAGCTTAGAAGGGACAAATCAGCCCCAGCATTTT
D: -
V: TRBV7-6
size: -
J: TRBJ1-5

CDR3: CAFQSGGFREQYF
DNA: TGTGCTTTCCAAAGCGGGGGGTTTAGGGAGCAGTACTTC
D: TRBD2
V: TRBV30
size: -
J: TRBJ2-7

CDR3: CASTLAGTGTYEQYF
DNA: TGTGCCAGCACGCTAGCCGGGACAGGAACCTACGAGCAGTACTTC
D: TRBD1
V: TRBV5-5
size: -
J: TRBJ2-7

CDR3: CATSRDFVYRQETQYF
DNA: TGTGCCACCAGCAGAGATTTTGTCTACCGCCAAGAGACCCAGTACTTC
D: -
V: TRBV15
size: once
J: TRBJ2-5

CDR3: CASSTPGLEQFF
DNA: TGTGCCAGCAGCACCCCGGGACTAGAGCAGTTCTTC
D: TRBD2
V: TRBV7-6
size: -
J: TRBJ2-1

CDR3: CASSKTWERGSSYNEQFF
DNA: TGTGCCAGTAGTAAAACCTGGGAAAGGGGCAGCTCCTACAATGAGCAGTTCTTC
D: -
V: TRBV19
size: -
J: TRBJ2-1

CDR3: CASTSSGRAYEQYF
DNA: TGTGCCAGCACCTCTAGCGGGAGGGCCTACGAGCAGTACTTC
D: TRBD2
V: TRBV5-4
size: many
J: TRBJ2-7

CDR3: CASREGQGAAGGYTF
DNA: TGTGCCAGCAGGGAGGGACAGGGGGCCGCGGGGGGCTACACCTTC
D: TRBD1
V: TRBV5-4
size: -
J: TRBJ1-2

CDR3: CASSLAGRSGQYF
DNA: TGCGCCAGCAGCTTGGCCGGGAGGTCTGGTCAGTACTTC
D: TRBD2
V: TRBV5-1
size: -
J: TRBJ2-5

CDR3: CASSTLGQGAGNSPLHF
DNA: TGCGCCAGCAGCACCCTAGGACAGGGGGCAGGGAATTCACCCCTCCACTTT
D: TRBD1
V: TRBV5-1
size: few
J: TRBJ1-6

CDR3: CASSSGQEYEQYF
DNA: TGTGCCAGCAGCTCAGGACAGGAGTACGAGCAGTACTTC
D: TRBD1
V: TRBV5-4
size: -
J: TRBJ2-7

CDR3: CASIQGNTEAFF
DNA: TGTGCCAGCATACAGGGGAACACTGAAGCTTTCTTT
D: -
V: TRBV25-1
size: -
J: TRBJ1-1

CDR3: CASSQVGVMSTEAFF
DNA: TGTGCCAGCAGCCAAGTCGGGGTGATGAGTACTGAAGCTTTCTTT
D: -
V: TRBV14
size: -
J: TRBJ1-1

CDR3: CASSVSSGYSSTDTQYF
DNA: TGTGCCAGCAGCGTTAGTAGCGGGTACTCTAGCACAGATACGCAGTATTTT
D: TRBD2
V: TRBV9
size: -
J: TRBJ2-3

CDR3: CASSPWSTANYGYTF
DNA: TGCGCCAGCAGCCCGTGGAGTACGGCTAACTATGGCTACACCTTC
D: -
V: TRBV5-1
size: -
J: TRBJ1-2

CDR3: CATSRERAGRQPQHF
DNA: TGTGCCACCAGCAGAGAACGGGCAGGGCGGCAGCCCCAGCATTTT
D: -
V: TRBV15
size: -
J: TRBJ1-5

CDR3: CAISDDDMPPFF
DNA: TGTGCCATCAGTGATGACGACATGCCCCCTTTTTTT
D: -
V: TRBV10-3
size: -
J: TRBJ1-4

CDR3: CASSLGTSTDTQYF
DNA: TGTGCCAGCAGCTTGGGGACTAGCACAGATACGCAGTATTTT
D: -
V: TRBV5-6
size: -
J: TRBJ2-3

CDR3: CASSLTGGAPGELFF
DNA: TGCGCCAGCAGCTTGACAGGGGGCGCCCCCGGGGAGCTGTTTTTT
D: TRBD1
V: TRBV5-1
size: -
J: TRBJ2-2

CDR3: CASSQGTGQRETQYF
DNA: TGCGCCAGCAGCCAAGGGACAGGGCAACGAGAGACCCAGTACTTC
D: TRBD1
V: TRBV5-1
size: -
J: TRBJ2-5

CDR3: CASSLTRASGGVAKNIQYF
DNA: TGTGCCAGCAGCCTCACAAGGGCGTCGGGGGGAGTAGCCAAAAACATTCAGTACTTC
D: TRBD2
V: TRBV5-4
size: -
J: TRBJ2-4

CDR3: CATSRGGGQPQHF
DNA: TGTGCCACCAGCAGAGGAGGGGGTCAGCCCCAGCATTTT
D: -
V: TRBV15
size: -
J: TRBJ1-5

CDR3: CASSYGINTEAFF
DNA: TGTGCCAGCAGCTACGGGATAAACACTGAAGCTTTCTTT
D: -
V: TRBV5-4
size: -
J: TRBJ1-1

CDR3: CASLLGPLSSGNTIYF
DNA: TGTGCCAGCCTACTAGGACCTCTAAGCTCTGGAAACACCATATATTTT
D: -
V: TRBV2
size: -
J: TRBJ1-3

CDR3: CASSVLAGFAYEQYF
DNA: TGTGCCAGCAGTGTGCTAGCGGGATTCGCCTACGAGCAGTACTTC
D: TRBD2
V: TRBV6-1
size: -
J: TRBJ2-7

CDR3: CSGRGQADTGELFF
DNA: TGCAGCGGACGGGGACAGGCGGATACCGGGGAGCTGTTTTTT
D: TRBD1
V: TRBV29-1
size: -
J: TRBJ2-2

CDR3: CASSISTGAVDTQYF
DNA: TGTGCCAGCAGCATATCGACAGGGGCGGTAGATACGCAGTATTTT
D: TRBD1
V: TRBV7-3
size: -
J: TRBJ2-3

CDR3: CASRDTGSSYNEQFF
DNA: TGTGCCAGCAGAGATACAGGGAGCTCCTACAATGAGCAGTTCTTC
D: -
V: TRBV27
size: -
J: TRBJ2-1

CDR3: CASSPDMPYGYTF
DNA: TGTGCCAGCAGCCCGGACATGCCCTATGGCTACACCTTC
D: -
V: TRBV11-2
size: -
J: TRBJ1-2

CDR3: CASSVASGGYTF
DNA: TGTGCCAGCAGCGTAGCATCAGGGGGCTACACCTTC
D: -
V: TRBV9
size: -
J: TRBJ1-2

CDR3: CASSEAGSGRDEQYF
DNA: TGTGCCAGCAGTGAAGCGGGGAGCGGGAGGGACGAGCAGTACTTC
D: TRBD2
V: TRBV6-1
size: few
J: TRBJ2-7